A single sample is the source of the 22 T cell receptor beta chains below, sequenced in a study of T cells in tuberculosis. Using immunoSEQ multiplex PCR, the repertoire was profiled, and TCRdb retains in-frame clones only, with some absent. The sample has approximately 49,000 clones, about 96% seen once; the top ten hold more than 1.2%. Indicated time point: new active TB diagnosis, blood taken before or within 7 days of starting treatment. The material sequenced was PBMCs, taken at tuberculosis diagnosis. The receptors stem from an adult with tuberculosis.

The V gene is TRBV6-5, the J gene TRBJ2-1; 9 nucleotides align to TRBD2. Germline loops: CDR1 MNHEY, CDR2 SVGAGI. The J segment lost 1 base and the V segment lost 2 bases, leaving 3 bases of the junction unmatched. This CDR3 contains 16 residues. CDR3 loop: CASSYRAGGSYNEQFF. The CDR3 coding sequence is TGTGCCAGCAGTTACAGAGCGGGAGGTTCCTACAATGAGCAGTTCTTC.

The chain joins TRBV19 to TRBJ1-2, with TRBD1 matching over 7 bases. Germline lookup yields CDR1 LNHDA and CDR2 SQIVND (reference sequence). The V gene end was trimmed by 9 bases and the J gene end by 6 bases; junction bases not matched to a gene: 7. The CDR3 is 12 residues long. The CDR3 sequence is CASRQGYHGYTF. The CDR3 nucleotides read TGTGCCAGCCGACAGGGCTATCATGGCTACACCTTC. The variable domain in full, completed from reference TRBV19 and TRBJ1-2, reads DGGITQSPKYLFRKEGQNVTLSCEQNLNHDAMYWYRQDPGQGLRLIYYSQIVNDFQKGDIAEGYSVSREKKESFPLTVTSAQKNPTAFYLCASRQGYHGYTFGSGTRLTVV.

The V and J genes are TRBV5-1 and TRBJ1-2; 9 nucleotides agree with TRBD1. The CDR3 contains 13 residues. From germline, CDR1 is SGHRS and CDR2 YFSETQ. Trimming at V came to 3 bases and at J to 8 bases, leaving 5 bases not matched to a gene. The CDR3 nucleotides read TGCGCCAGCAGCTGGGGACAGGGCGGCGGCTACACCTTC. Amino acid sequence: CASSWGQGGGYTF.

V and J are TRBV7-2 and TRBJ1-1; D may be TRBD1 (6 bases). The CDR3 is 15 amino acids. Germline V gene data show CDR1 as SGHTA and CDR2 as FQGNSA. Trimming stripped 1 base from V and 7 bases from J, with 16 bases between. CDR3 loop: CASSLERTVGGEAFF. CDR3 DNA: TGTGCCAGCAGCTTAGAGCGGACAGTTGGAGGTGAAGCTTTCTTT.

The DNA of the CDR3 is TGTGCCACCGGAGCGGGACTAGCTCTAGAGGGTGAGCAGTTCTTC. Its translation: CATGAGLALEGEQFF. V gene TRBV15 combines with J gene TRBJ2-1; 9 positions match TRBD2. CDR3 size: 15 residues. The trim removed 8 bases at V and 9 bases at J, leaving 14 bases unmatched. Germline V gene data show CDR1 as LNHNV and CDR2 as YYDKDF (reference sequence).

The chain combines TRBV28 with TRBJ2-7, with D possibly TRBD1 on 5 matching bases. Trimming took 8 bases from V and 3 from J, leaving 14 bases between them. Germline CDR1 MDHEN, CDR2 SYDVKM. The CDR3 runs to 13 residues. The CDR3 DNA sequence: TGTGCCAGCGACAGCGACGTGAGCTACGAGCAGTACTTC. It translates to CASDSDVSYEQYF.

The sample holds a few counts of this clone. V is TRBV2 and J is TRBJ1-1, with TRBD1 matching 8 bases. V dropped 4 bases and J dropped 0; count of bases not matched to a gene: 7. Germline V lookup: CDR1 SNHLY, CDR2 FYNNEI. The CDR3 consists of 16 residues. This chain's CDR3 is CASSATGVGMNTEAFF. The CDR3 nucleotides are TGTGCCAGCAGTGCGACAGGGGTCGGGATGAACACTGAAGCTTTCTTT.

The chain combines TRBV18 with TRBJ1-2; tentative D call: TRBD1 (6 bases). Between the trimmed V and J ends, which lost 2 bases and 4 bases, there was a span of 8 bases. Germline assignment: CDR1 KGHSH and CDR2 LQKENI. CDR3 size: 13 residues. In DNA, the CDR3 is TGTGCCAGCTCACCAGGGGGCAGCTATGGCTACACCTTC. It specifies CASSPGGSYGYTF.

The CDR3 DNA reads as TGTGCCACATTCCCTCGGGGGGGGCCCGACACCGGGGAGCTGTTTTTT. It specifies CATFPRGGPDTGELFF. The chain carries TRBV19 and TRBJ2-2; TRBD2 matches 8 bases. CDR1 and CDR2 (germline): LNHDA, SQIVND (reference sequence). This CDR3 is 16 amino acids long. Losses at the gene ends were 10 bases for V and 3 bases for J; bases not matched to a gene: 13.

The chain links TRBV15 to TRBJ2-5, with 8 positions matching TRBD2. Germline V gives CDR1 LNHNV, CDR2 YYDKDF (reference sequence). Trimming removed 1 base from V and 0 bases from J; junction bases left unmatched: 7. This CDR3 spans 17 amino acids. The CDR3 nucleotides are TGTGCCACCAGCAGAGGGGGATTTAGCGGGAACCAAGAGACCCAGTACTTC. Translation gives CATSRGGFSGNQETQYF.

The CDR3 nucleotides are TGTGCCAGCAGCCATAGCGGGACCACCGGGGAGCTGTTTTTT. Residues: CASSHSGTTGELFF. This chain joins TRBV4-2 and TRBJ2-2; TRBD2 agrees at 8 bases. The CDR3 totals 14 residues. The germline CDR1 and CDR2 sequences are LGHNA and YNFKEQ. J gave up 4 bases and V 3 bases, and 1 base lay outside the gene matches.

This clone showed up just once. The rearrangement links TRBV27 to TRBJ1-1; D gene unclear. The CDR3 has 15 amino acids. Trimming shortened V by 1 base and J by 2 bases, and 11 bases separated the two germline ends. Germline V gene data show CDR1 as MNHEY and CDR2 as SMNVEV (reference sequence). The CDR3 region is CASSLYWASNTEAFF. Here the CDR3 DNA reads TGTGCCAGCAGTTTATACTGGGCCTCCAACACTGAAGCTTTCTTT.

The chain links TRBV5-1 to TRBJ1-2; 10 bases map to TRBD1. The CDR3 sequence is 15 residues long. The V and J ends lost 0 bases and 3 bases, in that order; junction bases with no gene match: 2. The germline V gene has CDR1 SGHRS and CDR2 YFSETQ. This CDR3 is CASSLGGTGDYGYTF. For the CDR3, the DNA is TGCGCCAGCAGCTTGGGCGGGACAGGGGACTATGGCTACACCTTC.

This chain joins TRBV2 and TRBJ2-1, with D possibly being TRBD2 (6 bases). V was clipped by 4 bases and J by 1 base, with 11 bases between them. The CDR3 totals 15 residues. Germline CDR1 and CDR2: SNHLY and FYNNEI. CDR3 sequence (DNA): TGTGCCAGCAGTGCCTCGGGGAGGTCCTACAATGAGCAGTTCTTC. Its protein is CASSASGRSYNEQFF. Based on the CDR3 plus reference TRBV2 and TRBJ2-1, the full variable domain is EPEVTQTPSHQVTQMGQEVILRCVPISNHLYFYWYRQILGQKVEFLVSFYNNEISEKSEIFDDQFSVERPDGSNFTLKIRSTKLEDSAMYFCASSASGRSYNEQFFGPGTRLTVL.

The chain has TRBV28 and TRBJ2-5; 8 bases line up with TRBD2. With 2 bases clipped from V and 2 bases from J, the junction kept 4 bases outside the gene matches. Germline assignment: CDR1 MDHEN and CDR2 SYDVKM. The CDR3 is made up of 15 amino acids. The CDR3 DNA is TGTGCCAGCAGTTTACCCACTAGCGGACAAGAGACCCAGTACTTC. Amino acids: CASSLPTSGQETQYF. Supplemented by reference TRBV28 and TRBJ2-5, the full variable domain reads DVKVTQSSRYLVKRTGEKVFLECVQDMDHENMFWYRQDPGLGLRLIYFSYDVKMKEKGDIPEGYSVSREKKERFSLILESASTNQTSMYLCASSLPTSGQETQYFGPGTRLLVL.

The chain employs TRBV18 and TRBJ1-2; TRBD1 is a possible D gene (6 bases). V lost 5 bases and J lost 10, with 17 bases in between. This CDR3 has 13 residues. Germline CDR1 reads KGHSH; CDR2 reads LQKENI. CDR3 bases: TGTGCCAGCTCATTAAAAGAGACAGGAGTCTACACCTTC. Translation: CASSLKETGVYTF.

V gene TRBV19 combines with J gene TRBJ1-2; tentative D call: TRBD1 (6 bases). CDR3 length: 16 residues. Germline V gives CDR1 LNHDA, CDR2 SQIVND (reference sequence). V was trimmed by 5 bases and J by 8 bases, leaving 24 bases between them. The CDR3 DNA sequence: TGTGCCAGTAGTGCCCCATCCGGGACACGGGTTGGAGGCTACACCTTC. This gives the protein CASSAPSGTRVGGYTF.

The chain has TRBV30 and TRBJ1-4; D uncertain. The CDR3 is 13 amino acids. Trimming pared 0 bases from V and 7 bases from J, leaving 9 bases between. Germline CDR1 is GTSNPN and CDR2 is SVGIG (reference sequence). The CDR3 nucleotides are TGTGCCTGGAGTGTAGGTCGACTTGAAAAACTGTTTTTT. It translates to CAWSVGRLEKLFF.

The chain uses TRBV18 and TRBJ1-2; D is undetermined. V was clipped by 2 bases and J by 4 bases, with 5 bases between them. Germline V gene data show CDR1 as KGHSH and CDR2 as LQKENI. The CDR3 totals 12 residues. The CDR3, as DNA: TGTGCCAGCTCACCAGGCAGCTATGGCTACACCTTC. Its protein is CASSPGSYGYTF. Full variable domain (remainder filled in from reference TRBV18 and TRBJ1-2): NAGVMQNPRHLVRRRGQEARLRCSPMKGHSHVYWYRQLPEEGLKFMVYLQKENIIDESGMPKERFSAEFPKEGPSILRIQQVVRGDSAAYFCASSPGSYGYTFGSGTRLTVV.

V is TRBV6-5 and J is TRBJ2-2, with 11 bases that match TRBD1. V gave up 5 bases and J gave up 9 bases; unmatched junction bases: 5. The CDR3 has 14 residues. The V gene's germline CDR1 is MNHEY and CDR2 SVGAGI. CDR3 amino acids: CASSVDRGPWELFF. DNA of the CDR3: TGTGCCAGCAGTGTGGACAGGGGGCCCTGGGAGCTGTTTTTT.

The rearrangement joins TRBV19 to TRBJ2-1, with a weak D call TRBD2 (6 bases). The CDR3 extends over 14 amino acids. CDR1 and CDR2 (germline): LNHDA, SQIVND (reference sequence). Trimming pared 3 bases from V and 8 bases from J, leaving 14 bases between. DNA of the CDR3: TGTGCCAGTAGTATGTGGAGGGAGTCTGATGAGCAGTTCTTC. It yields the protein CASSMWRESDEQFF.

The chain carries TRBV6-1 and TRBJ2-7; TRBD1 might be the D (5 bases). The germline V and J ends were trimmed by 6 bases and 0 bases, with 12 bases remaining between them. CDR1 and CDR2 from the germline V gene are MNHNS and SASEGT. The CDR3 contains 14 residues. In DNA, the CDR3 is TGTGCCAGCAGGGTTAAGACAGCCTCCTACGAGCAGTACTTC. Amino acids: CASRVKTASYEQYF.